This TCR beta chain came from a study of blood T cell repertoires in COVID-19. J lost 0 bases, V lost 5 bases, and 1 base had no gene match. Germline V lookup: CDR1 SGHTA, CDR2 FQGTGA. The CDR3 consists of 15 residues. Original processing notes: Amplification with reference gene primers provided the estimates of nucleated cell counts. The assay was immunoSEQ multiplex PCR, and TCRdb's table has in-frame clones only and misses some. That table gives V, J and clone size, and the DNA gave D and trimming. Of around 6,700 clones in the sample, nearly 90% were seen once. This clone was recorded a few times. Sequencing was performed on peripheral blood. The clonotype comes from a man in his sixties or seventies with active COVID-19. This chain joins TRBV7-3 and TRBJ2-2; 9 bases map to TRBD2. CDR3 residues: CASSRGGANTGELFF. The CDR3 DNA is TGTGCCAGCAGCCGCGGGGGGGCGAACACCGGGGAGCTGTTTTTT. Based on the CDR3 plus reference TRBV7-3 and TRBJ2-2, the full variable domain is GAGVSQTPSNKVTEKGKYVELRCDPISGHTALYWYRQSLGQGPEFLIYFQGTGAADDSGLPNDRFFAVRPEGSVSTLKIQRTERGDSAVYLCASSRGGANTGELFFGEGSRLTVL.